The source of this T cell receptor beta chain is a study of control samples from healthy donors and cancer patients. Sequencing used immunoSEQ multiplex PCR; TCRdb keeps in-frame clones, though not all of them. Of thousands of clones in the sample, 91% were seen once. The germline gives CDR1 LNHDA, CDR2 SQIVND (reference sequence). The CDR3 is made up of 14 amino acids. V gave up 6 bases and J gave up 6 bases, with 17 bases separating them. Only one count was recorded for this clone. The TCR comes from a man in his sixties with colorectal cancer. Source material: PBMCs. The V and J genes are TRBV19 and TRBJ1-2; D ambiguous. The chain's CDR3 is CASSTAWGDNGYTF. CDR3 DNA sequence: TGTGCCAGTAGCACTGCTTGGGGTGACAATGGCTACACCTTC. Supplemented by reference TRBV19 and TRBJ1-2, the full variable domain reads DGGITQSPKYLFRKEGQNVTLSCEQNLNHDAMYWYRQDPGQGLRLIYYSQIVNDFQKGDIAEGYSVSREKKESFPLTVTSAQKNPTAFYLCASSTAWGDNGYTFGSGTRLTVV.